These T cell receptor beta chains were read from a single sample in a study of blood T cell repertoires in COVID-19. Assay used: immunoSEQ multiplex PCR; TCRdb lists only in-frame clones, some missing. The sample holds approximately 90,000 clones, roughly 87% seen once. Material for sequencing was peripheral blood. The receptors were gathered from a man aged 50-60 years with acute or convalescent COVID-19. CDR3s include the opening cysteine and the closing phenylalanine or tryptophan. Each record gives: V gene, clone size, CDR3 length, J gene, D gene, CDR3 protein, CDR3 DNA. A D gene is named only where the DNA matches it firmly. A row's size may be missing; if present it is once, few, many or a size class.

V: TRBV6-2/TRBV6-3; size: NA; length: 14; J: TRBJ1-1; D: TRBD1; CDR3: CASSARDRTPEAFF; DNA: TGTGCCAGCAGTGCCCGGGACAGGACCCCTGAAGCTTTCTTT
V: TRBV4-1; size: NA; length: 16; J: TRBJ2-6; D: TRBD2; CDR3: CASSQDRGAGANVLTF; DNA: TGCGCCAGCAGCCAAGATCGGGGGGCTGGGGCCAACGTCCTGACTTTC
V: TRBV3-1/TRBV3-2; size: once; length: 13; J: TRBJ1-1; D: NA; CDR3: CASSQAAGTEAFF; DNA: TGTGCCAGCAGCCAAGCGGCAGGCACTGAAGCTTTCTTT
V: TRBV9; size: NA; length: 17; J: TRBJ2-2; D: TRBD2; CDR3: CASSIGIAGGSTGELFF; DNA: TGTGCCAGCAGCATAGGTATAGCGGGGGGATCCACCGGGGAGCTGTTTTTT
V: TRBV7-2; size: NA; length: 16; J: TRBJ1-5; D: NA; CDR3: CASSPGVGWINQPQHF; DNA: TGTGCCAGCAGCCCCGGGGTAGGGTGGATCAATCAGCCCCAGCATTTT
V: TRBV5-1; size: NA; length: 13; J: TRBJ2-3; D: TRBD2; CDR3: CASNLAGVDTQYF; DNA: TGCGCCAGCAATCTAGCGGGGGTCGATACGCAGTATTTT
V: TRBV6-5; size: NA; length: 12; J: TRBJ1-2; D: NA; CDR3: CASSHQIYGYTF; DNA: TGTGCCAGCAGTCATCAGATCTATGGCTACACCTTC
V: TRBV5-1; size: NA; length: 17; J: TRBJ2-3; D: TRBD2; CDR3: CASNRAGVNPSTDTQYF; DNA: TGCGCCAGCAACCGAGCGGGGGTGAACCCTAGCACAGATACGCAGTATTTT
V: TRBV9; size: once; length: 15; J: TRBJ2-3; D: NA; CDR3: CASSVGGGGTDTQYF; DNA: TGTGCCAGCAGCGTAGGCGGGGGCGGCACAGATACGCAGTATTTT
V: TRBV4-1; size: NA; length: 16; J: TRBJ2-1; D: TRBD2; CDR3: CASSQEVAGTYNEQFF; DNA: TGCGCCAGCAGCCAAGAAGTAGCGGGGACCTACAATGAGCAGTTCTTC
V: TRBV19; size: NA; length: 15; J: TRBJ1-5; D: TRBD1; CDR3: CASSSDRGQGQPQHF; DNA: TGTGCCAGTAGTAGCGACAGGGGGCAAGGGCAGCCCCAGCATTTT
V: TRBV25-1; size: NA; length: 12; J: TRBJ1-2; D: NA; CDR3: CASSTVNYGYTF; DNA: TGTGCCAGCAGTACAGTTAACTATGGCTACACCTTC
V: TRBV5-1; size: NA; length: 15; J: TRBJ2-3; D: NA; CDR3: CASSRTGITGDTQYF; DNA: TGCGCCAGCAGCCGAACAGGGATCACGGGGGATACGCAGTATTTT
V: TRBV7-9; size: NA; length: 14; J: TRBJ1-2; D: TRBD1; CDR3: CASSLLQGAGGYTF; DNA: TGTGCCAGCAGCTTACTCCAGGGGGCGGGTGGCTACACCTTC
V: TRBV7-8; size: NA; length: 16; J: TRBJ1-1; D: NA; CDR3: CASSLIRTGLGTEAFF; DNA: TGTGCCAGCAGCTTAATAAGGACGGGGTTGGGCACTGAAGCTTTCTTT
V: TRBV7-9; size: NA; length: 14; J: TRBJ1-1; D: NA; CDR3: CASSFAQRNTEAFF; DNA: TGTGCCAGCAGCTTTGCACAGAGGAACACTGAAGCTTTCTTT